Listed here are 6 T cell receptor beta chains from one sample, sequenced in a study of shared clonotypes between healthy human individuals. The protocol was immunoSEQ multiplex PCR, while the TCRdb copy is restricted to in-frame clones and leaves out a portion. The sample carries 2 million to 2.5 million clones, around 95% recorded once. The material sequenced was naive CD4+ T cells sorted from blood. Subset in this sample: CD45RA+ positively selected. These receptor sequences come from a man younger than 30 in good health.

Regarding this clone: The sample contains more than one DNA sequence encoding this CDR3. The chain uses TRBV11-2 and TRBJ1-1; no definite D call. Germline V gene lookup returns CDR1 SGHAT and CDR2 FQNNGV. The CDR3 sequence is 11 residues long. Deletions cut 1 base from V and 5 bases from J, with 2 bases between. The CDR3 nucleotides are TGTGCCAGCAGCTTAGTAACTGAAGCTTTCTTT. This gives the protein CASSLVTEAFF.

V is TRBV10-3 and J is TRBJ2-7; no firm D call. Trimming removed 0 bases at V and 7 bases at J, with 13 bases between. This CDR3 is 14 amino acids long. The germline V gene encodes CDR1 ENHRY and CDR2 SYGVKD. The CDR3 DNA sequence: TGTGCCATCAGTGAGTCCCCTCCTCTTGGGGAGCAGTACTTC. Translation gives CAISESPPLGEQYF.

This chain joins TRBV5-4 and TRBJ1-2, with D possibly being TRBD1 (6 bases). There are 15 residues in the CDR3. The V gene's germline CDR1 is SGHNT and CDR2 YYREEE (reference sequence). V was pared by 1 base and J by 4 bases, with 14 bases between. The CDR3: CASSLLGGTGYGYTF. The CDR3 DNA is TGTGCCAGCAGCTTGTTAGGGGGGACGGGCTATGGCTACACCTTC.

In this sample, this clone turned up once. In DNA form, the CDR3 reads TGCGCCAGCAGCCAAGAAATTCACGGGGTCAGGAACTCTGGGGCCAACGTCCTGACTTTC. Translating gives CASSQEIHGVRNSGANVLTF. The V gene is TRBV4-1, the J gene TRBJ2-6; perhaps TRBD2 as D (5 bases). CDR3 length equals 20 residues. V lost 0 bases and J 0 bases, leaving 18 bases between the germline ends. In germline, CDR1 is MGHRA, CDR2 YSYEKL.

This sequence joins TRBV6-1 and TRBJ2-2, with 7 nucleotides matching TRBD1. The V gene's germline CDR1 is MNHNS and CDR2 SASEGT. J lost 5 bases, V lost 9 bases, and 12 bases had no gene match. This CDR3 comprises 15 residues. In nucleotides, the CDR3 is TGTGCCAGTGGCTCGGGACAGTACCGAACCGGGGAGCTGTTTTTT. As protein: CASGSGQYRTGELFF.

The chain combines TRBV28 with TRBJ1-3; tentatively, D is TRBD1 (5 bases). The germline CDR1 and CDR2 sequences are MDHEN and SYDVKM. This CDR3 is 15 amino acids long. V was trimmed by 8 bases and J by 2 bases, leaving 16 bases between them. CDR3 coding DNA: TGTGCCAGCGGGCCGTCTTGGGGCACTGGAAACACCATATATTTT. It translates to CASGPSWGTGNTIYF. The full variable domain, completed using reference TRBV28 and TRBJ1-3, is DVKVTQSSRYLVKRTGEKVFLECVQDMDHENMFWYRQDPGLGLRLIYFSYDVKMKEKGDIPEGYSVSREKKERFSLILESASTNQTSMYLCASGPSWGTGNTIYFGEGSWLTVV.